This is a list of T cell receptor beta chains from one sample in a study of cytotoxic CD8 clonotypes in ibrutinib-treated CLL. This table comes from immunoSEQ multiplex PCR, and its TCRdb copy is limited to in-frame clones, with some not included. Of more than 85,000 clones listed, about 78% were seen once; the top ten hold 25% to 40%. Sequencing used PBMCs, obtained after 12 months of ibrutinib treatment. These receptors were collected from a human donor with chronic lymphocytic leukemia. CDR3s include the opening cysteine and the closing phenylalanine or tryptophan. Fields, in order: D gene, V gene, clone size, J gene, CDR3 DNA, CDR3 protein. A D gene is named only where the DNA matches it firmly. Clone size is shown for a subset of rows, as once, few, many or a class of expanded clone.

.	TRBV7-2	.	TRBJ2-3	TGTGCCAGCAGCTTAGCGTCCAGGGGCACAGATACGCAGTATTTT	CASSLASRGTDTQYF
.	TRBV5-6	.	TRBJ2-1	TGTGCCAGCAGCCCGGGATTATACAATGAGCAGTTCTTC	CASSPGLYNEQFF
TRBD1	TRBV6-4	.	TRBJ2-3	TGTGCCACGGGACAGGGGGCGGATACGCAGTATTTT	CATGQGADTQYF
.	TRBV4-2	.	TRBJ1-1	TGTGCCAGCAGCCAAGAGGCAAAAAGGAAAGCTTTCTTT	CASSQEAKRKAFF
TRBD1	TRBV5-1	few	TRBJ1-3	TGCGCCAGCAGGTCCGGGACAGGCTCTGGAAACACCATATATTTT	CASRSGTGSGNTIYF
.	TRBV5-1	.	TRBJ2-1	TGCGCCAGCTCCCGGAGTGGAGTCACGGGGGGCGGAGGGAATGAGCAGTTCTTC	CASSRSGVTGGGGNEQFF
.	TRBV5-4	.	TRBJ1-6	TGTGCCAGCGGTCGGAAGCGAGCCGCGGAAGGTTCACCCCTCCACTTT	CASGRKRAAEGSPLHF
.	TRBV5-1	.	TRBJ2-1	TGCGCCAGCAGGTTTGCTCGGAATGAGCAGTTCTTC	CASRFARNEQFF
TRBD1	TRBV5-1	few	TRBJ2-3	TGCGCCAGCAGCCCAAGACAGGGGGCCTTCACAGATACGCAGTATTTT	CASSPRQGAFTDTQYF
.	TRBV7-3	.	TRBJ2-2	TGTGCCAGCAGCCCAATTGCGGGCACCGGGGAGCTGTTTTTT	CASSPIAGTGELFF
.	TRBV7-9	.	TRBJ2-7	TGTGCCAGCAGCCATCCAGGCGGCGAGCAGTACTTC	CASSHPGGEQYF
TRBD1	TRBV2	.	TRBJ1-4	TGTGCCAGCAGCATCGAACAGGGGGCGCATGAAAAACTGTTTTTT	CASSIEQGAHEKLFF
TRBD2	TRBV7-2	.	TRBJ2-3	TGTGCCAGCAGCTTGCGGGGGGGCCGGACAGATACGCAGTATTTT	CASSLRGGRTDTQYF
TRBD2	TRBV19	.	TRBJ2-3	TGTGCCAGTAGTATTGTGGCGGGGGATGTAGATACGCAGTATTTT	CASSIVAGDVDTQYF
.	TRBV7-8	.	TRBJ2-5	TGTGCCAGCAGCTCTAATGCCCCGGGACACGAAGAGACCCAGTACTTC	CASSSNAPGHEETQYF
.	TRBV18	once	TRBJ2-7	TGTGCCAGCTCCCTCTCGACAGACTACGAGCAGTACTTC	CASSLSTDYEQYF
.	TRBV10-3	once	TRBJ1-2	TGTGCCATCAGTGGGACCTCGGGGGGGCGCGTTGATGGCTACACCTTC	CAISGTSGGRVDGYTF
.	TRBV29-1	.	TRBJ2-7	TGCAGCGTTATGGGCCAAGCCTACGAGCAGTACTTC	CSVMGQAYEQYF
.	TRBV20-1	.	TRBJ2-5	TGCAGTGCAGAGGCGGAAGAGACCCAGTACTTC	CSAEAEETQYF
TRBD1	TRBV6-1	.	TRBJ2-5	TGTGCCAGCAGTGAACAGGGGGCCGTAGGATATACCCAGTACTTC	CASSEQGAVGYTQYF
TRBD1	TRBV30	.	TRBJ2-1	TGTGCCTGGAGTGTGGGCAGGGGGCAGGTTGAGCAGTTCTTC	CAWSVGRGQVEQFF
TRBD1	TRBV13	.	TRBJ2-4	TGTGCCAGCAGCCCCGGACAGGGAAGCAAAAACATTCAGTACTTC	CASSPGQGSKNIQYF
TRBD1	TRBV4-2	.	TRBJ2-7	TGTGCCAGCAGCCACCGGACAGGGGGTATCTACGAGCAGTACTTC	CASSHRTGGIYEQYF
.	TRBV7-9	few	TRBJ2-1	TGTGCCAGCAGCCCGGGACTTCTAATGTGGAATGAGCAGTTCTTC	CASSPGLLMWNEQFF
.	TRBV19	few	TRBJ1-2	TGTGCCAGTATCCCAACACCTAAACAGGGCTTTCCCTTC	CASIPTPKQGFPF
.	TRBV7-9	many	TRBJ1-1	TGTGCCAGCAGGGCAGCCAACACTGAAGCTTTCTTT	CASRAANTEAFF
TRBD1	TRBV5-5	.	TRBJ1-5	TGTGCCAGCAGCTTGCTCCTACAGGGGGCAGGGAGCAATCAGCCCCAGCATTTT	CASSLLLQGAGSNQPQHF
.	TRBV27	.	TRBJ2-7	TGTGCCAGCAGTTTAAGGGGCTCTATGAGCTCCTACGAGCAGTACTTC	CASSLRGSMSSYEQYF
TRBD1	TRBV29-1	.	TRBJ1-5	TGCAGCGTAAAGACAGGGCGGGATCAGCCCCAGCATTTT	CSVKTGRDQPQHF
.	TRBV6-6	.	TRBJ2-7	TGTGCCAGCAGTTACCCTCAGGGGTCCTACGAGCAGTACTTC	CASSYPQGSYEQYF
TRBD1	TRBV6-5	.	TRBJ2-1	TGTGCCAGCAGTATGGACAGGGAGTACAATGAGCAGTTCTTC	CASSMDREYNEQFF
.	TRBV6-5	.	TRBJ2-7	TGTGCCAGCAGTGAAGGCTACGAGCAGTACTTC	CASSEGYEQYF
TRBD1	TRBV5-1	.	TRBJ2-1	TGCGCCAGCAGCTTGATCCCGGGACAGGGGTACAATGAGCAGTTCTTC	CASSLIPGQGYNEQFF
.	TRBV7-2	.	TRBJ2-2	TGTGCCAGCAGCCATCCGAGGGGGGGCGCTGATCCCGAGGAGCTGTTTTTT	CASSHPRGGADPEELFF
TRBD2	TRBV18	.	TRBJ2-1	TGTGCCAGCTCACCTCGGGAGGGGGTGAATGAGCAGTTCTTC	CASSPREGVNEQFF
.	TRBV15	.	TRBJ2-7	TGTGCCACCAGCAGAGAAGGGAACGAGCAGTACTTC	CATSREGNEQYF
.	TRBV10-3	.	TRBJ1-4	TGTGCCACCAGAGAAGCCGGGACTAATGAAAAACTGTTTTTT	CATREAGTNEKLFF